A single sample is the source of the 23 T cell receptor beta chains below, sequenced in a study of Tregs in tolerant kidney transplant recipients. Assay used: immunoSEQ multiplex PCR; TCRdb lists only in-frame clones, some missing. The data hold approximately 90,000 clones, with 80% to 95% observed a single time. The nonmyeloablative bone marrow transplants came from related graft donors, with transient mixed chimerism. The specimen was CD4+ T cells from blood (PBMCs), collected 12 months after the transplant. Receptors originate from a human patient who received a combined kidney and bone marrow transplant. The graft donor may have contributed some T cells.

The chain links TRBV5-6 to TRBJ2-2, with 8 positions matching TRBD1. Trimming at V came to 4 bases and at J to 6 bases, leaving 14 bases not matched to a gene. Germline V lookup: CDR1 SGHDT, CDR2 YYEEEE. This CDR3 region has 17 residues. The chain's CDR3 is CASSNLGRQGWPGELFF. CDR3 bases: TGTGCCAGCAGCAACCTGGGCCGACAGGGGTGGCCCGGGGAGCTGTTTTTT.

The rearrangement joins TRBV7-3 to TRBJ2-3; D is undetermined. V lost 1 base and J 3 bases, leaving 8 bases between the germline ends. Germline V gives CDR1 SGHTA, CDR2 FQGTGA. This CDR3 contains 14 residues. For the CDR3, the DNA is TGTGCCAGCAGCTTAAATCCCCAAACAGATACGCAGTATTTT. Translation gives CASSLNPQTDTQYF.

This chain uses TRBV7-2 with TRBJ2-2; 10 bases are shared with TRBD2. This CDR3 contains 14 residues. Per the germline V gene, CDR1 is SGHTA and CDR2 is FQGNSA. The V segment lost 10 bases and the J segment 3 bases; nucleotides outside the gene matches: 5. The CDR3: CATAGGPYTGELFF. CDR3 nucleotides: TGTGCCACAGCGGGAGGGCCGTACACCGGGGAGCTGTTTTTT.

This chain joins TRBV7-9 and TRBJ1-2; D gene uncertain. The CDR3 contains 12 residues. Germline V CDR1 and CDR2: SEHNR, FQNEAQ (reference sequence). Deletions cut 1 base from V and 8 bases from J, with 8 bases between. Here the CDR3 reads CASSLDFYGYTF. The CDR3, as DNA: TGTGCCAGCAGCTTAGACTTTTACGGCTACACCTTC.

The V and J genes are TRBV28 and TRBJ1-1, with unresolved D. V shed 1 base and J shed 5 bases, with 11 bases lying between them. The germline V gene has CDR1 MDHEN and CDR2 SYDVKM. The CDR3 has 14 residues. CDR3 bases: TGTGCCAGCAGTTTATCCGGGAAAGGGACTGAAGCTTTCTTT. Translated, it gives CASSLSGKGTEAFF.

The CDR3 region has the DNA TGCGCCAGCAGCCAAGGGGTCCGGACACGATTAACTGAAGCTTTCTTT. It is translated as CASSQGVRTRLTEAFF. The rearrangement joins TRBV4-1 to TRBJ1-1, with TRBD1 as a possible D gene (5 bases). The ends were cut back, 1 base at V and 5 bases at J, with 17 bases in the middle. Germline lookup yields CDR1 MGHRA and CDR2 YSYEKL. The CDR3 is 16 amino acids.

The chain carries TRBV5-4 and TRBJ2-1; TRBD1 is a possible D gene (5 bases). Germline V CDR1 and CDR2: SGHNT, YYREEE (reference sequence). CDR3 length: 15 amino acids. V lost 1 base, J lost 4 bases, and 12 bases lay in between. The CDR3 nucleotides read TGTGCCAGCAGCTTGAGGGTAGGGGATTACAATGAGCAGTTCTTC. It codes for CASSLRVGDYNEQFF.

V gene TRBV7-8 combines with J gene TRBJ1-3, with D possibly matching TRBD1 (6 bases). The germline V gene has CDR1 SGHVS and CDR2 FQNEAQ. Trimming shortened V by 5 bases and J by 0 bases, and 11 bases separated the two germline ends. CDR3 length equals 15 residues. CDR3 DNA sequence: TGTGCCAGCAGCCGAACAGGGACCTCTGGAAACACCATATATTTT. This translates into CASSRTGTSGNTIYF.

The CDR3 reads CASTPGDTIYF. The CDR3 coding sequence is TGTGCCAGCACCCCCGGGGACACCATATATTTT. V usage is TRBV7-2 and J usage is TRBJ1-3; D not certain. Germline loops: CDR1 SGHTA, CDR2 FQGNSA. The CDR3 runs to 11 residues. Trimming took off 7 bases at V and 8 bases at J, with 9 bases between the two ends. Full variable domain (remainder filled in from reference TRBV7-2 and TRBJ1-3): GAGVSQSPSNKVTEKGKDVELRCDPISGHTALYWYRQSLGQGLEFLIYFQGNSAPDKSGLPSDRFSAERTGGSVSTLTIQRTQQEDSAVYLCASTPGDTIYFGEGSWLTVV.

V is TRBV19 and J is TRBJ2-3, with D maybe TRBD1 (5 bases). Between the trimmed V and J ends, which lost 8 bases and 0 bases, there was a span of 12 bases. The germline V gene has CDR1 LNHDA and CDR2 SQIVND (reference sequence). CDR3 length: 14 residues. CDR3 coding DNA: TGTGCCAGTCAGGCAGGGCCTAGCACAGATACGCAGTATTTT. Protein: CASQAGPSTDTQYF.

The V and J genes are TRBV5-1 and TRBJ2-3, with 7 bases matching TRBD2. CDR3 size: 15 residues. CDR1 is SGHRS and CDR2 is YFSETQ in the germline V gene. J lost 2 bases, V lost 7 bases, and 10 bases had no gene match. In nucleotides, the CDR3 is TGCGCCAGCGCGCAAACGGGACTAACCACAGATACGCAGTATTTT. As protein: CASAQTGLTTDTQYF.

The CDR3 coding sequence is TGTGCCAGCAGTCCCAATGACAGGGCCAATCAGCCCCAGCATTTT. This codes for CASSPNDRANQPQHF. V usage is TRBV6-4 and J usage is TRBJ1-5; TRBD1 agrees at 7 bases. Germline V CDR1 and CDR2: MRHNA, SNTAGT. The CDR3 spans 15 residues. Germline trimming cut 5 bases from V and 3 bases from J; bases unmatched to any gene: 7.

This sequence joins TRBV7-2 and TRBJ1-2, with 12 bases that match TRBD1. Germline CDR1 and CDR2: SGHTA and FQGNSA. After removal of 0 bases from V and 8 bases from J, the junction contained 7 bases not matched to a gene. The length of the CDR3 is 16 residues. The CDR3 is CASSLARDRGRGGYTF. CDR3 sequence (DNA): TGTGCCAGCAGCTTAGCCCGGGACAGGGGGCGAGGAGGCTACACCTTC.

The chain employs TRBV7-3 and TRBJ2-3; 10 positions match TRBD2. V dropped 5 bases and J dropped 1; count of bases not matched to a gene: 3. Germline V gene data show CDR1 as SGHTA and CDR2 as FQGTGA. The length of the CDR3 is 15 residues. This CDR3 is CASSRGTSGTDTQYF. The CDR3 nucleotides are TGTGCCAGCAGCCGCGGGACTAGCGGCACAGATACGCAGTATTTT.

The genes are TRBV10-3 and TRBJ2-1; D is unresolved. This CDR3 is 12 amino acids long. CDR1 is ENHRY, CDR2 SYGVKD, per germline. V shed 9 bases and J shed 9 bases, with 15 bases lying between them. The CDR3 nucleotides are TGTGCCATTTCATTTTTTTCGGGTGAGCAGTTCTTC. This translates into CAISFFSGEQFF.

The V gene is TRBV7-2, the J gene TRBJ2-3, with 9 positions matching TRBD2. CDR3 length: 14 amino acids. Germline values: CDR1 SGHTA, CDR2 FQGNSA. The J segment lost 3 bases and the V segment lost 5 bases, leaving 3 bases of the junction unmatched. This CDR3 is CASSSGLATDTQYF. The CDR3 DNA reads TGTGCCAGCAGCAGTGGACTAGCGACAGATACGCAGTATTTT.

The chain carries TRBV4-3 and TRBJ1-2; the D gene is possibly TRBD1 (5 bases). The CDR3 has 16 amino acids. Deletions cut 1 base from V and 0 bases from J, with 12 bases between. Germline-derived CDR1 and CDR2 are LGHNA and YSLEER. The CDR3 sequence is CASSQGRQTANYGYTF. The CDR3 coding sequence is TGCGCCAGCAGCCAAGGTCGACAGACAGCTAACTATGGCTACACCTTC.

V and J are TRBV5-1 and TRBJ2-3; the D gene is possibly TRBD1 (7 bases). The CDR3 contains 16 residues. Trimming removed 0 bases from V and 2 bases from J, with 13 bases in between. CDR1 is SGHRS and CDR2 is YFSETQ in the germline V gene. The CDR3 sequence is CASSLGGDSHTDTQYF. Written as DNA, the CDR3 is TGCGCCAGCAGCTTGGGGGGGGACAGTCACACAGATACGCAGTATTTT.

The chain couples TRBV5-5 to TRBJ2-7; 9 positions match TRBD1. Trimming at V came to 4 bases and at J to 6 bases, leaving 14 bases not matched to a gene. Per the germline V gene, CDR1 is SGHKS and CDR2 is YYEKEE (reference sequence). The CDR3 has 16 residues. This CDR3 is CASSESPGQGYVEQYF. DNA of the CDR3: TGTGCCAGCAGCGAGAGCCCGGGACAGGGATATGTCGAGCAGTACTTC.

J is TRBJ2-7 and V is TRBV28; TRBD2 matches at 7 bases. The V gene's germline CDR1 is MDHEN and CDR2 SYDVKM. This CDR3 has 13 amino acids. Trimming at V came to 4 bases and at J to 5 bases, leaving 5 bases not matched to a gene. CDR3 sequence: CASSSGGRNEQYF. The DNA of the CDR3 is TGTGCCAGCAGTTCGGGGGGACGAAACGAGCAGTACTTC.

The rearrangement links TRBV7-2 to TRBJ1-1; 9 bases agree with TRBD1. The V gene's germline CDR1 is SGHTA and CDR2 FQGNSA. This CDR3 is built from 15 residues. V trimming: 3 bases; J trimming: 5 bases; junction bases outside the gene matches: 7. The CDR3 bases are TGTGCCAGCAGCTTTTTACAGGGGGCGCGGACTGAAGCTTTCTTT. It specifies CASSFLQGARTEAFF.

The gene calls are TRBV5-1 and TRBJ1-1; 7 bases align to TRBD1. This CDR3 is 14 amino acids long. V gave up 1 base and J gave up 4 bases; unmatched junction bases: 4. Germline values: CDR1 SGHRS, CDR2 YFSETQ. The CDR3 DNA sequence: TGCGCCAGCAGCTTGCTACAGGGGACCACTGAAGCTTTCTTT. It specifies CASSLLQGTTEAFF.

This clone showed up just once. This chain connects TRBV28 to TRBJ2-7, with 10 bases lining up with TRBD1. CDR3 length: 16 amino acids. CDR1 is MDHEN, CDR2 SYDVKM, per germline. V shed 7 bases and J 1 base; nucleotides not matched to a gene: 10. CDR3 nucleotides: TGTGCCAGCATCAATTCCGGGACAGGGGATTCCTACGAGCAGTACTTC. Encoded protein: CASINSGTGDSYEQYF.